These 23 T cell receptor beta chains were all obtained from the same sample, sequenced in a study of blood T cell repertoires in COVID-19. TCRdb's copy holds only in-frame clones and misses some; the assay was immunoSEQ multiplex PCR. The sample includes roughly 150,000 clones, 80% to 95% seen only once; the top ten take around 2%. Sequencing input: peripheral blood. The source of these receptors is a woman in her sixties with COVID-19, enrolled during active disease.

The chain is built from TRBV7-2 and TRBJ1-6; 8 bases map to TRBD1. The CDR3 totals 15 residues. Germline CDR1 and CDR2: SGHTA and FQGNSA. Trimming removed 4 bases from V and 10 bases from J; junction bases left unmatched: 9. The CDR3 spells CASSSRQGKGSPLHF. The CDR3 region has the DNA TGTGCCAGCAGCTCCCGACAGGGGAAGGGGTCACCCCTCCACTTT.

This chain links TRBV6-5 with TRBJ2-5, with D perhaps matching TRBD2 (6 bases). Between the trimmed V and J ends, which lost 6 bases and 5 bases, there was a span of 16 bases. The CDR3 is 14 amino acids. CDR1 MNHEY and CDR2 SVGAGI come from the germline V gene. This CDR3 reads CASRDHGGRETQYF. CDR3 bases: TGTGCCAGCAGGGACCACGGGGGTAGGGAGACCCAGTACTTC.

J is TRBJ2-1 and V is TRBV9; TRBD1 matches 9 bases. The trim removed 4 bases at V and 9 bases at J, leaving 8 bases unmatched. CDR1 is SGDLS, CDR2 YYNGEE, per germline. The CDR3 runs 14 residues. The CDR3 nucleotides are TGTGCCAGCAGCCAAAGGACAGGGGTTGCTGAGCAGTTCTTC. Its translation: CASSQRTGVAEQFF.

The rearrangement uses TRBV7-3 and TRBJ1-2; D ambiguous. Looked up from germline, CDR1 is SGHTA and CDR2 is FQGTGA. V was trimmed by 1 base and J by 4 bases, leaving 10 bases between them. CDR3 length: 14 amino acids. The chain's CDR3 is CASSLSSGSYGYTF. CDR3 DNA: TGTGCCAGCAGCTTAAGTAGCGGCAGCTATGGCTACACCTTC.

In this sample, this clone turned up once. This rearrangement joins TRBV7-6 to TRBJ2-1; 8 nucleotides align to TRBD1. Germline V gene sequence: CDR1 SGHVS, CDR2 FNYEAQ. The length of the CDR3 is 16 residues. V gave up 5 bases and J gave up 3 bases; unmatched junction bases: 9. The CDR3 region has the DNA TGTGCCAGCAGCCCAGAGACAGGGGCGTTCTACAATGAGCAGTTCTTC. Its protein is CASSPETGAFYNEQFF.

This chain joins TRBV6-5 and TRBJ1-2; D is possibly TRBD1 (5 bases). Trimming left V 0 bases short and J 6 bases short, with 14 bases between. This CDR3 is built from 15 residues. Germline CDR1 is MNHEY and CDR2 is SVGAGI. CDR3 region: CASSYSQGAGDGYTF. The DNA of the CDR3 is TGTGCCAGCAGTTACTCGCAAGGGGCTGGCGATGGCTACACCTTC.

The rearrangement joins TRBV6-5 to TRBJ2-7; 7 positions match TRBD1. Germline CDR1 MNHEY, CDR2 SVGAGI. The CDR3 contains 13 residues. The J segment lost 2 bases and the V segment lost 6 bases, leaving 4 bases of the junction unmatched. DNA of the CDR3: TGTGCCAGCAGGGACAGGCAAACCTACGAGCAGTACTTC. Its protein product is CASRDRQTYEQYF.

This chain uses TRBV4-1 with TRBJ2-1, with D possibly matching TRBD2 (6 bases). V dropped 0 bases and J dropped 7 bases, with 22 bases sitting between them. There are 18 residues in the CDR3. Germline V gene data show CDR1 as MGHRA and CDR2 as YSYEKL. CDR3 bases: TGCGCCAGCAGCCAAGATCACGTGCGACTAGAAGTTATGAATGAGCAGTTCTTC. Protein: CASSQDHVRLEVMNEQFF.

V is TRBV27 and J is TRBJ2-7; TRBD2 agrees at 9 bases. The V segment lost 5 bases and the J segment 5 bases; nucleotides outside the gene matches: 10. Germline values: CDR1 MNHEY, CDR2 SMNVEV (reference sequence). This CDR3 has 15 amino acids. The CDR3 DNA reads as TGTGCCAGCAGTCCCTTAGCGGGGGTGGGGGACGAGCAGTACTTC. Its protein is CASSPLAGVGDEQYF.

The V gene is TRBV25-1, the J gene TRBJ2-2; maybe TRBD2 (6 bases). The germline V gene has CDR1 MGHDK and CDR2 SYGVNS. The CDR3 has 15 residues. V lost 2 bases to trimming and J lost 7 bases, with 14 bases between them. DNA for the CDR3: TGTGCCAGCAGTGAAGATGTCGGGGAGGTCGGGGAGCTGTTTTTT. Translating gives CASSEDVGEVGELFF.

The chain recombines TRBV6-2 or TRBV6-3 with TRBJ2-1; 10 bases are shared with TRBD2. Germline V lookup: CDR1 MNHEY, CDR2 SVGEGT. The CDR3 has 16 amino acids. With V trimmed by 6 bases and J by 9 bases, 14 bases remained unmatched. CDR3 bases: TGTGCCAGCAGCTGGGGCCCCCCTAGCGGGGGTGGTGAGCAGTTCTTC. Translating it yields CASSWGPPSGGGEQFF.

The rearrangement links TRBV9 to TRBJ2-2; 9 nucleotides align to TRBD2. This CDR3 has 15 amino acids. With V trimmed by 4 bases and J by 2 bases, 3 bases remained unmatched. From germline, CDR1 is SGDLS and CDR2 YYNGEE. CDR3 coding DNA: TGTGCCAGCAGCTTTAGCGGGGGTAACACCGGGGAGCTGTTTTTT. The encoded protein is CASSFSGGNTGELFF.

The chain joins TRBV19 to TRBJ1-2; 8 positions agree with TRBD1. V shed 6 bases and J 4 bases; nucleotides not matched to a gene: 4. The CDR3 is 13 residues long. Per the germline V gene, CDR1 is LNHDA and CDR2 is SQIVND (reference sequence). This CDR3 is CASRTGEGYGYTF. CDR3 coding DNA: TGTGCCAGTAGGACAGGGGAAGGCTATGGCTACACCTTC.

Notes on this clone: This same CDR3 is encoded by further DNA sequences in the sample. The chain joins TRBV5-1 to TRBJ1-2; D call uncertain. V was trimmed by 0 bases and J by 1 base, leaving 7 bases between them. The CDR3 has 14 residues. From germline, CDR1 is SGHRS and CDR2 YFSETQ. CDR3 coding DNA: TGCGCCAGCAGCTTGGTCGCAGATAACTATGGCTACACCTTC. Translation gives CASSLVADNYGYTF.

This sequence joins TRBV30 and TRBJ1-1; D is undetermined. This CDR3 comprises 15 residues. Looked up from germline, CDR1 is GTSNPN and CDR2 is SVGIG (reference sequence). CDR3 nucleotide sequence: TGTGCAGCAGGATTAGGTCGGGGAACGGACACTGAAGCTTTCTTT. As protein: CAAGLGRGTDTEAFF.

This chain joins TRBV7-9 and TRBJ2-3; D unclear. CDR3 size: 13 residues. Germline-derived CDR1 and CDR2 are SEHNR and FQNEAQ (reference sequence). Trimming removed 1 base at V and 2 bases at J, with 4 bases between. CDR3 in amino acids: CASSLGATDTQYF. In DNA, the CDR3 is TGTGCCAGCAGCTTAGGGGCCACAGATACGCAGTATTTT. The whole variable domain, remainder taken from reference TRBV7-9 and TRBJ2-3, is DTGVSQNPRHKITKRGQNVTFRCDPISEHNRLYWYRQTLGQGPEFLTYFQNEAQLEKSRLLSDRFSAERPKGSFSTLEIQRTEQGDSAMYLCASSLGATDTQYFGPGTRLTVL.

The chain has TRBV30 and TRBJ2-7, with 8 bases identical to TRBD2. The CDR3 is 15 amino acids. Looked up from germline, CDR1 is GTSNPN and CDR2 is SVGIG (reference sequence). Trimming at V came to 3 bases and at J to 4 bases, leaving 11 bases not matched to a gene. CDR3 amino acids: CAWRYNRGGSYEQYF. CDR3 DNA: TGTGCCTGGAGGTATAACCGGGGGGGCTCTTACGAGCAGTACTTC.

The chain couples TRBV18 to TRBJ1-1, with TRBD1 as a possible D gene (5 bases). The germline V gene has CDR1 KGHSH and CDR2 LQKENI. Trimming left V 1 base short and J 4 bases short, with 13 bases between. The CDR3 covers 15 residues. The CDR3 nucleotides are TGTGCCAGCTCACCACTAGGGGCAATCGGCACTGAAGCTTTCTTT. Amino acid sequence: CASSPLGAIGTEAFF.

The rearrangement links TRBV12-5 to TRBJ2-1; 9 nucleotides line up with TRBD2. The CDR3 totals 16 residues. Trimming at V came to 5 bases and at J to 9 bases, leaving 14 bases not matched to a gene. Germline loops: CDR1 LGHNT, CDR2 FRNRAP. CDR3 amino acids: CASGAPSSGGLFEQFF. As DNA, the CDR3 is TGTGCTAGTGGTGCCCCGTCCAGCGGGGGGTTGTTTGAGCAGTTCTTC.

The chain carries TRBV12-5 and TRBJ2-2, with TRBD2 matching over 14 bases. V was clipped by 6 bases and J by 7 bases; unmatched bases: 10. CDR1 is LGHNT, CDR2 FRNRAP, per germline. There are 17 residues in the CDR3. The CDR3 DNA follows: TGTGCTAGTGGGGAGACTAGCGGGGGGGCCTTGTTCGGGGAGCTGTTTTTT. The encoded protein is CASGETSGGALFGELFF.

The genes are TRBV2 and TRBJ1-2, with unresolved D. The germline CDR1 and CDR2 sequences are SNHLY and FYNNEI. V lost 8 bases, J lost 0 bases, and 19 bases lay in between. The CDR3 loop spans 16 amino acids. CDR3 amino acids: CASYYSAGRANYGYTF. The CDR3 nucleotides read TGTGCCAGCTACTACTCCGCGGGCCGAGCTAACTATGGCTACACCTTC. Together with reference TRBV2 and TRBJ1-2, the CDR3 gives the full variable domain: EPEVTQTPSHQVTQMGQEVILRCVPISNHLYFYWYRQILGQKVEFLVSFYNNEISEKSEIFDDQFSVERPDGSNFTLKIRSTKLEDSAMYFCASYYSAGRANYGYTFGSGTRLTVV.

The chain has TRBV7-2 and TRBJ2-5; possible D gene TRBD2, 5 bases. Trimming left V 5 bases short and J 5 bases short, with 15 bases between. Germline CDR1 and CDR2: SGHTA and FQGNSA. The CDR3 covers 14 residues. The chain's CDR3 is CASSTHGVGETQYF. Written as DNA, the CDR3 is TGTGCCAGCAGCACTCACGGGGTGGGGGAGACCCAGTACTTC.

The CDR3 coding sequence is TGCGCCAGCAGCCTAGTGTACCAAGAGACCCAGTACTTC. It codes for CASSLVYQETQYF. V usage is TRBV5-1 and J usage is TRBJ2-5; no reliable D call. Between the trimmed V and J ends, which lost 4 bases and 0 bases, there was a span of 7 bases. This CDR3 contains 13 residues. Germline V gene lookup returns CDR1 SGHRS and CDR2 YFSETQ.